These T cell receptor beta chains were read from a single sample in a study of OX40 agonist ivuxolimab in advanced cancers. The method was immunoSEQ multiplex PCR; TCRdb's version includes in-frame clones alone and lacks a portion of them. The table includes over 25,000 clones, approximately 78% detected once. The sequencing here drew on CD4+ or CD8+ T cells sorted from blood, taken in a trial of the OX40 agonist ivuxolimab. The receptors were sampled from an adult with an advanced solid tumor such as melanoma, head and neck, liver or kidney cancer. Both conserved end residues are part of each CDR3. Fields, in order: J gene, V gene, CDR3 protein.

TRBJ2-7 TRBV11-3 CASSERGRPNEQYF
TRBJ1-1 TRBV7-9 CASSPSRGRGEAFF
TRBJ2-3 TRBV6-1 CASSEGLAGGSDTQYF
TRBJ1-6 TRBV4-1 CASSQVRGGADSPLHF
TRBJ2-4 TRBV9 CASSVGAGTENIQYF
TRBJ2-7 TRBV19 CASSMGPDTSYEQYF
TRBJ2-2 TRBV21-1 CASSPKGGQGNTGELFF
TRBJ2-7 TRBV7-6 CASSVGLAETYEQYF
TRBJ2-6 TRBV7-5 CARSGWCRQSRANVLTF
TRBJ2-7 TRBV7-9 CASSLPPGQGGYEQYF
TRBJ2-7 TRBV4-1 CASSQESGPRDEQYF
TRBJ2-1 TRBV2 CASSPGTSVEQFF
TRBJ2-7 TRBV7-9 CASSLDRGDEQYF
TRBJ2-1 TRBV10-2 CASSPGTSAWYEQFF
TRBJ2-1 TRBV7-9 CASSLTTGAYNEQFF
TRBJ1-3 TRBV7-9 CASSVAGSGNTIYF
TRBJ1-4 TRBV7-8 CASSLGAGGNEKLFF
TRBJ1-1 TRBV5-1 CASSALDTNTEAFF
TRBJ2-7 TRBV29-1 CSVVVGPTLYEQYF
TRBJ1-5 TRBV5-3 CARSLGDKGPNQPQHF
TRBJ2-1 TRBV30 CAWSFWRGVPDEQFF
TRBJ2-7 TRBV5-1 CASSLDGIPYEQYF
TRBJ2-1 TRBV7-6 CASSGSGRANEQFF
TRBJ2-1 TRBV2 CASFLEEGQVGYNEQFF
TRBJ2-3 TRBV9 CASSIAGTSTDTQYF
TRBJ1-5 TRBV4-3 CASSQDTGSNQPQHF
TRBJ2-2 TRBV9 CASSDSWGIGELFF
TRBJ2-7 TRBV7-3 CASSPSPGLSYEQYF
TRBJ1-1 TRBV18 CASSPGDTEAFF
TRBJ2-2 TRBV29-1 CSVELTSMGGELFF
TRBJ2-1 TRBV5-1 CASSLVGGNYNEQFF
TRBJ2-7 TRBV5-6 CASSLVRVGEQYF
. TRBV6-5 CASSYSGTGVEQYF
TRBJ2-7 TRBV7-2 CASSLFGSSSYEQYF
TRBJ1-3 TRBV21-1 CASSKGQLSSGNTIYF